The rows below give T cell receptor beta chains drawn from one sample of a study of response to subunit inactivated influenza vaccine. TCRdb recomputed calls from the RT-PCR reads with MiXCR, one row per CDR3 protein. The table shows 650,000 to 850,000 distinct CDR3 sequences, with around 14% occurring only once. Specimen: PBMCs from blood, collected 14 to 15 days before vaccination. These TCRs come from a man in his fifties or sixties who received an inactivated influenza vaccine. Each CDR3 is given with its conserved first and last residue. The D gene is left open where the match is weak. Where a row states a size, it is once, few, many or the class of an expanded clone; other rows omit it.

v_gene: TRBV20-1; d_gene: NA; abundance: NA; j_gene: TRBJ1-5; CDR3aa: CSASLASSANQPQHF; CDR3nt: TGCAGTGCTAGTCTCGCCTCATCGGCGAATCAGCCCCAGCATTTT
v_gene: TRBV11-2; d_gene: NA; abundance: NA; j_gene: TRBJ2-7; CDR3aa: CASSKSLGDEQYF; CDR3nt: TGTGCCAGCAGCAAATCCCTGGGGGACGAGCAGTACTTC
v_gene: TRBV4-1; d_gene: NA; abundance: few; j_gene: TRBJ2-7; CDR3aa: CASSQGPTASNLFYEQYF; CDR3nt: TGCGCCAGCAGCCAAGGACCTACGGCTAGTAACCTGTTCTACGAGCAGTACTTC
v_gene: TRBV10-3; d_gene: NA; abundance: many; j_gene: TRBJ2-3; CDR3aa: CAIRGTDFSTDTQYF; CDR3nt: TGTGCCATCAGGGGGACGGACTTTAGCACAGATACGCAGTATTTT
v_gene: TRBV20-1; d_gene: NA; abundance: few; j_gene: TRBJ1-4; CDR3aa: CSAGTSVGEKLFF; CDR3nt: TGCAGTGCTGGAACGTCGGTGGGAGAAAAACTGTTTTTT
v_gene: TRBV4-3; d_gene: NA; abundance: NA; j_gene: TRBJ1-4; CDR3aa: CASSETRTNEKLFF; CDR3nt: TGCGCCAGCAGCGAGACACGGACCAATGAAAAACTGTTTTTT
v_gene: TRBV29-1; d_gene: NA; abundance: NA; j_gene: TRBJ2-1; CDR3aa: CSVAPGRHEQFF; CDR3nt: TGCAGCGTAGCCCCGGGTCGCCATGAGCAGTTCTTC
v_gene: TRBV15; d_gene: NA; abundance: NA; j_gene: TRBJ2-1; CDR3aa: CATSRDIDTGWPGSSYNEQFF; CDR3nt: TGTGCCACCAGCAGAGATATAGATACAGGGTGGCCGGGTAGCTCCTACAATGAGCAGTTCTTC
v_gene: TRBV9; d_gene: NA; abundance: NA; j_gene: TRBJ2-1; CDR3aa: CASSVAGRVGYNEQFF; CDR3nt: TGTGCCAGCAGCGTAGCAGGGCGGGTGGGGTACAATGAGCAGTTCTTC
v_gene: TRBV29-1; d_gene: NA; abundance: NA; j_gene: TRBJ2-1; CDR3aa: CSATTLAENEQFF; CDR3nt: TGCAGCGCCACCACGTTAGCGGAGAATGAGCAGTTCTTC
v_gene: TRBV20-1; d_gene: NA; abundance: many; j_gene: TRBJ2-7; CDR3aa: CSARDRRGHEQYF; CDR3nt: TGCAGTGCTAGAGATCGGCGCGGTCACGAGCAGTACTTC
v_gene: TRBV5-1; d_gene: TRBD1; abundance: NA; j_gene: TRBJ2-7; CDR3aa: CASSWGTGGSYEQYF; CDR3nt: TGCGCCAGCAGCTGGGGGACAGGGGGCTCCTACGAGCAGTACTTC
v_gene: TRBV20-1; d_gene: NA; abundance: NA; j_gene: TRBJ2-7; CDR3aa: CSANPGGYEQYF; CDR3nt: TGCAGTGCCAATCCTGGGGGCTACGAGCAGTACTTC
v_gene: TRBV28; d_gene: NA; abundance: many; j_gene: TRBJ2-1; CDR3aa: CASSLFDFSNEQFF; CDR3nt: TGTGCCAGCAGTTTATTTGACTTCTCCAATGAGCAGTTCTTC
v_gene: TRBV20-1; d_gene: TRBD2; abundance: once; j_gene: TRBJ2-3; CDR3aa: CSAISGRERPDTQYF; CDR3nt: TGCAGTGCTATTTCGGGGCGGGAGCGCCCAGATACGCAGTATTTT
v_gene: TRBV5-1; d_gene: NA; abundance: NA; j_gene: TRBJ2-7; CDR3aa: CASSLGQTLMINEQYF; CDR3nt: TGCGCCAGCAGCTTAGGACAGACCCTTATGATTAACGAGCAGTACTTC
v_gene: TRBV25-1; d_gene: NA; abundance: NA; j_gene: TRBJ1-3; CDR3aa: CASSPRTVEMIRGNTIYF; CDR3nt: TGTGCCAGCAGCCCCCGGACAGTAGAAATGATCCGCGGAAACACCATATATTTT
v_gene: TRBV20-1; d_gene: TRBD1; abundance: few; j_gene: TRBJ2-1; CDR3aa: CSARRDSLSYNEQFF; CDR3nt: TGCAGTGCTAGACGGGACAGTCTTTCCTACAATGAGCAGTTCTTC
v_gene: TRBV6-1; d_gene: NA; abundance: NA; j_gene: TRBJ1-2; CDR3aa: CASRGAGEGGYTF; CDR3nt: TGTGCCAGCAGAGGGGCAGGGGAAGGCGGCTACACCTTC
v_gene: TRBV20-1; d_gene: NA; abundance: NA; j_gene: TRBJ2-3; CDR3aa: CSAGGRLNSDTQYF; CDR3nt: TGCAGTGCAGGGGGGAGGTTAAATTCAGATACGCAGTATTTT
v_gene: TRBV11-2; d_gene: NA; abundance: NA; j_gene: TRBJ2-3; CDR3aa: CASSLEVVSVYTDTQYF; CDR3nt: TGTGCCAGCAGCTTAGAGGTTGTCTCGGTTTACACAGATACGCAGTATTTT
v_gene: TRBV7-9; d_gene: NA; abundance: NA; j_gene: TRBJ2-2; CDR3aa: CASSGLGRNTGELFF; CDR3nt: TGTGCCAGCAGCGGTCTCGGACGGAACACCGGGGAGCTGTTTTTT
v_gene: TRBV27; d_gene: NA; abundance: NA; j_gene: TRBJ2-7; CDR3aa: CASSLFSGREQYF; CDR3nt: TGTGCCAGCAGTTTATTTTCAGGGCGCGAGCAGTACTTC
v_gene: TRBV6-4; d_gene: TRBD2; abundance: NA; j_gene: TRBJ2-3; CDR3aa: CARSFLISGGNQYTDTQYF; CDR3nt: TGTGCCCGCAGTTTTTTGATTAGCGGGGGGAACCAATACACAGATACGCAGTATTTT
v_gene: TRBV11-2; d_gene: NA; abundance: NA; j_gene: TRBJ2-2; CDR3aa: CASSKEGTLNTGELFF; CDR3nt: TGTGCCAGCAGCAAAGAAGGGACACTGAACACCGGGGAGCTGTTTTTT
v_gene: TRBV20-1; d_gene: TRBD2; abundance: NA; j_gene: TRBJ2-3; CDR3aa: CSARGASGRIDTQYF; CDR3nt: TGCAGTGCTAGAGGAGCTAGCGGGAGAATAGATACGCAGTATTTT
v_gene: TRBV18; d_gene: NA; abundance: few; j_gene: TRBJ1-1; CDR3aa: CASSPPNRADTEAFF; CDR3nt: TGTGCCAGCTCACCACCGAACAGGGCGGACACTGAAGCTTTCTTT
v_gene: TRBV20-1; d_gene: NA; abundance: many; j_gene: TRBJ1-2; CDR3aa: CSASLGNYGYTF; CDR3nt: TGCAGTGCTAGTCTGGGAAACTATGGCTACACCTTC
v_gene: TRBV3-1; d_gene: NA; abundance: many; j_gene: TRBJ1-2; CDR3aa: CASSPEARDYGYTF; CDR3nt: TGTGCCAGCAGCCCCGAAGCCAGGGACTATGGCTACACCTTC
v_gene: TRBV19; d_gene: TRBD2; abundance: NA; j_gene: TRBJ2-1; CDR3aa: CASSYTGTIWESKQFF; CDR3nt: TGTGCCAGTAGTTACACCGGGACTATTTGGGAGTCGAAGCAGTTCTTC
v_gene: TRBV18; d_gene: NA; abundance: few; j_gene: TRBJ1-5; CDR3aa: CASSPPSSGSNQPQHF; CDR3nt: TGTGCCAGCTCACCACCGTCCTCTGGTAGCAATCAGCCCCAGCATTTT
v_gene: TRBV19; d_gene: NA; abundance: NA; j_gene: TRBJ2-1; CDR3aa: CASSSPGQWGVSSYNEQFF; CDR3nt: TGTGCCAGTAGTTCCCCGGGACAGTGGGGGGTTAGCTCCTACAATGAGCAGTTCTTC
v_gene: TRBV28; d_gene: TRBD2; abundance: few; j_gene: TRBJ2-3; CDR3aa: CASSLKFKRIPTSGIPDTQYF; CDR3nt: TGTGCCAGCAGTTTAAAGTTCAAGAGGATCCCGACTAGCGGGATCCCAGATACGCAGTATTTT
v_gene: TRBV7-2; d_gene: TRBD1; abundance: NA; j_gene: TRBJ2-1; CDR3aa: CASSLEGQGARGEQFF; CDR3nt: TGTGCCAGCAGCTTAGAGGGGCAGGGGGCGCGAGGTGAGCAGTTCTTC
v_gene: TRBV12-3/TRBV12-4; d_gene: TRBD1; abundance: few; j_gene: TRBJ1-2; CDR3aa: CASRPRQGGSGYTF; CDR3nt: TGTGCCAGCAGGCCGCGACAGGGAGGGAGTGGCTACACCTTC
v_gene: TRBV27; d_gene: TRBD1; abundance: NA; j_gene: TRBJ2-1; CDR3aa: CASSSSGTVRIHEQFF; CDR3nt: TGTGCCAGCAGTTCATCCGGGACAGTACGAATACATGAGCAGTTCTTC
v_gene: TRBV25-1; d_gene: NA; abundance: NA; j_gene: TRBJ1-2; CDR3aa: CASSPGTIHGYTF; CDR3nt: TGTGCCAGCAGCCCCGGGACAATTCATGGCTACACCTTC
v_gene: TRBV12-3/TRBV12-4; d_gene: NA; abundance: few; j_gene: TRBJ2-5; CDR3aa: CASNPGIQETQYF; CDR3nt: TGTGCCAGCAACCCGGGGATCCAAGAGACCCAGTACTTC
v_gene: TRBV3-1; d_gene: NA; abundance: many; j_gene: TRBJ2-1; CDR3aa: CASSQDWANNEQFF; CDR3nt: TGTGCCAGCAGCCAAGATTGGGCAAACAATGAGCAGTTCTTC
v_gene: TRBV11-2; d_gene: NA; abundance: few; j_gene: TRBJ2-3; CDR3aa: CASSLIRERTDTQYF; CDR3nt: TGTGCCAGCAGCTTAATACGGGAGAGGACAGATACGCAGTATTTT
v_gene: TRBV7-2; d_gene: TRBD2; abundance: NA; j_gene: TRBJ2-1; CDR3aa: CASGSFTSGRGNEQFF; CDR3nt: TGTGCCAGCGGCTCCTTCACTAGCGGGAGAGGCAATGAGCAGTTCTTC
v_gene: TRBV29-1; d_gene: TRBD2; abundance: NA; j_gene: TRBJ2-1; CDR3aa: CSVVKAGGFYNEQFF; CDR3nt: TGCAGCGTTGTCAAGGCGGGAGGCTTCTACAATGAGCAGTTCTTC
v_gene: TRBV11-2; d_gene: NA; abundance: NA; j_gene: TRBJ2-2; CDR3aa: CASSPGRGTGQSNTGELLF; CDR3nt: TGTGCCAGCAGCCCGGGACGCGGCACGGGACAAAGTAACACCGGGGAGCTGCTTTTT
v_gene: TRBV12-3/TRBV12-4; d_gene: NA; abundance: many; j_gene: TRBJ2-7; CDR3aa: CASRRRQDSEQYF; CDR3nt: TGTGCCAGCAGACGCCGACAGGATAGCGAGCAGTACTTC
v_gene: TRBV7-2; d_gene: NA; abundance: few; j_gene: TRBJ2-7; CDR3aa: CASSPRGYSTYEQYF; CDR3nt: TGTGCCAGCAGCCCCCGTGGGTACAGCACCTACGAGCAGTACTTC
v_gene: TRBV21-1; d_gene: NA; abundance: few; j_gene: TRBJ1-4; CDR3aa: CASSQWGSTTNEKLFF; CDR3nt: TGTGCCAGCTCCCAGTGGGGGTCTACAACTAATGAAAAACTGTTTTTT
v_gene: TRBV15; d_gene: TRBD2; abundance: NA; j_gene: TRBJ2-1; CDR3aa: CATSRRSGRAYEQFF; CDR3nt: TGTGCCACCAGCAGAAGGAGCGGGAGGGCCTATGAGCAGTTCTTC
v_gene: TRBV2; d_gene: NA; abundance: NA; j_gene: TRBJ1-3; CDR3aa: CASSEDLPGHKF; CDR3nt: TGTGCCAGCAGTGAAGACCTCCCGGGACACAAGTTT
v_gene: TRBV7-2; d_gene: TRBD2; abundance: many; j_gene: TRBJ2-1; CDR3aa: CASSPSGGAVDEQFF; CDR3nt: TGTGCCAGCAGCCCTAGCGGGGGGGCAGTCGATGAGCAGTTCTTC
v_gene: TRBV3-1; d_gene: TRBD1; abundance: NA; j_gene: TRBJ2-7; CDR3aa: CASSPFHSGQGPLEQYF; CDR3nt: TGTGCCAGCAGCCCGTTTCATTCAGGACAGGGGCCCCTCGAGCAGTACTTC
v_gene: TRBV10-3; d_gene: NA; abundance: few; j_gene: TRBJ1-5; CDR3aa: CAISQMGGNNQPQHF; CDR3nt: TGTGCCATCAGTCAGATGGGGGGAAACAATCAGCCCCAGCATTTT
v_gene: TRBV20-1; d_gene: TRBD2; abundance: few; j_gene: TRBJ2-3; CDR3aa: CSAGLGTDTQYF; CDR3nt: TGCAGTGCCGGACTAGGCACAGATACGCAGTATTTT
v_gene: TRBV20-1; d_gene: TRBD2; abundance: few; j_gene: TRBJ2-3; CDR3aa: CSASGTSGIRTDTQYF; CDR3nt: TGCAGTGCTTCCGGGACTAGCGGGATCCGCACAGATACGCAGTATTTT
v_gene: TRBV24-1; d_gene: NA; abundance: few; j_gene: TRBJ2-2; CDR3aa: CATSDLRGQRTGELFF; CDR3nt: TGTGCCACCAGTGATTTGAGGGGCCAGCGCACCGGGGAGCTGTTTTTT